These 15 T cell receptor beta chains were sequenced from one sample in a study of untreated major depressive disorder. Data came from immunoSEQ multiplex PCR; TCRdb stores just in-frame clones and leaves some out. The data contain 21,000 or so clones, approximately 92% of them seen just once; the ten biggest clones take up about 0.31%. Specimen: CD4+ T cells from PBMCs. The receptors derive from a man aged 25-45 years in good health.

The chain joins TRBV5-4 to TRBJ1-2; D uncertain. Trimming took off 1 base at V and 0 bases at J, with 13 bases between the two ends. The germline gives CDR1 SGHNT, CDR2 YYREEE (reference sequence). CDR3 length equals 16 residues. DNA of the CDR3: TGTGCCAGCAGCTTGTCCTCCCCCGACCCTAACTATGGCTACACCTTC. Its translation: CASSLSSPDPNYGYTF.

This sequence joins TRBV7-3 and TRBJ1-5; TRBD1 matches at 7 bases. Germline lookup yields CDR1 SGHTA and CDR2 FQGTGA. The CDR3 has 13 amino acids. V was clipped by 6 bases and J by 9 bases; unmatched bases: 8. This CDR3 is CASSTGAQMPQHF. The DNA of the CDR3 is TGTGCCAGCAGTACAGGGGCCCAAATGCCCCAGCATTTT.

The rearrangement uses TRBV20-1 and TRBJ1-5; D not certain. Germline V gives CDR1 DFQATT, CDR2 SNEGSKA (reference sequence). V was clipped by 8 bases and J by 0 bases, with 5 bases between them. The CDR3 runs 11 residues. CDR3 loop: CSITSNQPQHF. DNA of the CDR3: TGCAGTATTACTAGCAATCAGCCCCAGCATTTT.

The CDR3 sequence: CASSEAPGQGADTQYF. The CDR3 region has the DNA TGTGCCAGCAGTGAAGCGCCGGGACAGGGGGCAGATACGCAGTATTTT. This chain uses TRBV6-1 with TRBJ2-3, with 11 bases matching TRBD1. This CDR3 spans 16 amino acids. V lost 0 bases and J lost 4; bases outside the gene matches: 3. The germline CDR1 and CDR2 sequences are MNHNS and SASEGT.

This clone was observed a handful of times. The CDR3 bases are TGTGCCAGCAGCCCAGGAGGGGGGGACACTGAAGCTTTCTTT. Amino acid sequence: CASSPGGGDTEAFF. The chain recombines TRBV7-3 with TRBJ1-1; perhaps TRBD1 as D (6 bases). V was shortened by 5 bases and J by 3 bases, with 13 bases between the two germline ends. Germline V gene data show CDR1 as SGHTA and CDR2 as FQGTGA. The CDR3 totals 14 residues.

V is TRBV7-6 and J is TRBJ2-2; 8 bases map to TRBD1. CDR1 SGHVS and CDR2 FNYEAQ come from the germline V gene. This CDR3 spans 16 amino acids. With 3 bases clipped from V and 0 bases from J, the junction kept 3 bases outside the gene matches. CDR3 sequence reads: CASSFQGAANTGELFF. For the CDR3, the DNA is TGTGCCAGCAGCTTCCAGGGGGCTGCGAACACCGGGGAGCTGTTTTTT.

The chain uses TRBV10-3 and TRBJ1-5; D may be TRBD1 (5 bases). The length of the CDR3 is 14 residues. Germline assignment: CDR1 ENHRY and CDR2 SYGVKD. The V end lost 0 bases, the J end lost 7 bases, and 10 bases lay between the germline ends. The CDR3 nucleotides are TGTGCCATCAGTGAGTCGGGGGGAGGGCAGCCCCAGCATTTT. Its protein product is CAISESGGGQPQHF.

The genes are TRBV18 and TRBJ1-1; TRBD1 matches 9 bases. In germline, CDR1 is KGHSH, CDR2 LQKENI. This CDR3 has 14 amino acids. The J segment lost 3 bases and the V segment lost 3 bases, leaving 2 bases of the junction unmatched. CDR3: CASSPRDRDTEAFF. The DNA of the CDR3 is TGTGCCAGCTCACCGAGGGACAGGGACACTGAAGCTTTCTTT.

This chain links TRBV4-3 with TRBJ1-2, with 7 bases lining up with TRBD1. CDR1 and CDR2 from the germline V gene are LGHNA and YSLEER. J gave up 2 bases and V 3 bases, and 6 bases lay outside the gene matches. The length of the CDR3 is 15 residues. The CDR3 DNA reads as TGCGCCAGCAGCCAGGGACAGTCGGAAAACTATGGCTACACCTTC. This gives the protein CASSQGQSENYGYTF.

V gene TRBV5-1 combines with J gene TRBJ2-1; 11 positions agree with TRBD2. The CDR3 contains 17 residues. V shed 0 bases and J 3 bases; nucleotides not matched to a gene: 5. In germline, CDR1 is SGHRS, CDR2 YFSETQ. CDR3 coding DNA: TGCGCCAGCAGCTTGGGAGCAACTAGCGGGAGCTACAATGAGCAGTTCTTC. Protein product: CASSLGATSGSYNEQFF.

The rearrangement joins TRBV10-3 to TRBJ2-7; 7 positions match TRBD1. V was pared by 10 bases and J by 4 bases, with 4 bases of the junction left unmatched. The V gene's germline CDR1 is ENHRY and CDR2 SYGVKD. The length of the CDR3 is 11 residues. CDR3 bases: TGTGCCACACAGGGGTCGTACGAGCAGTACTTC. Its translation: CATQGSYEQYF.

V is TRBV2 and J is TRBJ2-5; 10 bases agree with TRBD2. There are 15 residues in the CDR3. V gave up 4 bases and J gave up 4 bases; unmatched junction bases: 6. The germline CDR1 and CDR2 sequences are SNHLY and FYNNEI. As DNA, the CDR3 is TGTGCCAGCAGTGCGAGCGGGAGGGCCGCAGAGACCCAGTACTTC. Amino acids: CASSASGRAAETQYF.

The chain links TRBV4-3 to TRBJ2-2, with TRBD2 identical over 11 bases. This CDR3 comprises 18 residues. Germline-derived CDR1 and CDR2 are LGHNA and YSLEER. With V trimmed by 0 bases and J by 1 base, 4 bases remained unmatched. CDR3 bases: TGCGCCAGCAGCCAAGATCCGCTAGCGGGGGGGAACACCGGGGAGCTGTTTTTT. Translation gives CASSQDPLAGGNTGELFF.

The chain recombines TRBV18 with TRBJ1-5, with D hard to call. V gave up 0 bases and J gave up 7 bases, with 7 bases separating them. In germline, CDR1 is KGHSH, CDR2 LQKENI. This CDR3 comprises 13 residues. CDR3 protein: CASSPPPGQPQHF. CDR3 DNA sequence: TGTGCCAGCTCACCACCCCCCGGGCAGCCCCAGCATTTT.

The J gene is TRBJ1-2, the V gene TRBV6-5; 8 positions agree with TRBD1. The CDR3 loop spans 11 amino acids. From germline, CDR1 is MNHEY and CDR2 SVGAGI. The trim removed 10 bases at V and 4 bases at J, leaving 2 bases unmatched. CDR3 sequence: CATQGGYGYTF. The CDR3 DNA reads TGTGCCACACAGGGGGGCTATGGCTACACCTTC.